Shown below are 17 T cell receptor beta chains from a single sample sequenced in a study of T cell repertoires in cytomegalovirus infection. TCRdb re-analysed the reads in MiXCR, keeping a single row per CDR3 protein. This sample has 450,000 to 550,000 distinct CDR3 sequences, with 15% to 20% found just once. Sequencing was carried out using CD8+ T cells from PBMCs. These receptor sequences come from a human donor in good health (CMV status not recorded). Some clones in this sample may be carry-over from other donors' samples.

CDR3 amino acids: CAISEDPETQYF. CDR3 nucleotide sequence: TGTGCCATCAGTGAGGACCCCGAGACCCAGTACTTC. The V call is TRBV10-3, the J call TRBJ2-5; no reliable D call. Between the trimmed V and J ends, which lost 2 bases and 5 bases, there was a span of 6 bases. The CDR3 contains 12 residues. Germline loops: CDR1 ENHRY, CDR2 SYGVKD.

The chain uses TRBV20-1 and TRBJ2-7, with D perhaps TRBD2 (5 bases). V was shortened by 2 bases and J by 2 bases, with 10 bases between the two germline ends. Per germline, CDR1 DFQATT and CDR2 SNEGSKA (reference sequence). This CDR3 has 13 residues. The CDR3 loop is CSARISAAYEQYF. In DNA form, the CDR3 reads TGCAGTGCTAGAATTAGCGCTGCCTACGAGCAGTACTTC.

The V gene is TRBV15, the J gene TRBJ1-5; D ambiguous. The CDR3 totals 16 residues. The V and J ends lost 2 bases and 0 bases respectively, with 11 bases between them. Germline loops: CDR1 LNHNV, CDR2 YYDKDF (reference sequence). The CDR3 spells CATSRLGTDSNQPQHF. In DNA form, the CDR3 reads TGTGCCACCAGCAGATTGGGAACGGATAGCAATCAGCCCCAGCATTTT.

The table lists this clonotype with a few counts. DNA of the CDR3: TGTGCCACCGACGGACTAGCTGTGAACGAGCAGTACTTC. It specifies CATDGLAVNEQYF. The chain joins TRBV10-3 to TRBJ2-7; 8 nucleotides align to TRBD2. Germline-derived CDR1 and CDR2 are ENHRY and SYGVKD. V lost 10 bases, J lost 5 bases, and 10 bases stayed unmatched. This CDR3 contains 13 residues.

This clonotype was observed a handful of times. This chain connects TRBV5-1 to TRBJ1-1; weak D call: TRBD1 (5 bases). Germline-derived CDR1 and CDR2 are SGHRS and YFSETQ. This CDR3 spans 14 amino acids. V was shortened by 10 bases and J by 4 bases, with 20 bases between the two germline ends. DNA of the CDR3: TGCGCCTCAGACGCAGAGGGACGGGGCACTGAAGCTTTCTTT. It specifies CASDAEGRGTEAFF. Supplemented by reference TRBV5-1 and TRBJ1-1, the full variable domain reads KAGVTQTPRYLIKTRGQQVTLSCSPISGHRSVSWYQQTPGQGLQFLFEYFSETQRNKGNFPGRFSGRQFSNSRSEMNVSTLELGDSALYLCASDAEGRGTEAFFGQGTRLTVV.

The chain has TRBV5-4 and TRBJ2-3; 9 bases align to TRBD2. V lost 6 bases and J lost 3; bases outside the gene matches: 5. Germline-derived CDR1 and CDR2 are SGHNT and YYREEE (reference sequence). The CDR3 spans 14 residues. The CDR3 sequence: CASMAGGKTDTQYF. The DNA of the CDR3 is TGTGCCAGCATGGCGGGGGGGAAGACAGATACGCAGTATTTT.

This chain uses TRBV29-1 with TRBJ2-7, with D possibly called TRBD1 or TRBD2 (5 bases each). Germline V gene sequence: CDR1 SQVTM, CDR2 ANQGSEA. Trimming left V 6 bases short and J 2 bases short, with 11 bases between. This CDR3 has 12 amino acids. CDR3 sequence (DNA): TGCAGCGTCCTTTGGGGGACCTACGAGCAGTACTTC. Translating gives CSVLWGTYEQYF.

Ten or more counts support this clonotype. The CDR3 coding sequence is TGTGCCAGCAGCCATAATGGGCAGGGGTGGGGTAGGACTGAAGCTTTCTTT. Translated: CASSHNGQGWGRTEAFF. V is TRBV6-5 and J is TRBJ1-1, with D possibly matching TRBD1 (6 bases). Germline lookup yields CDR1 MNHEY and CDR2 SVGAGI. The CDR3 sequence is 17 residues long. V lost 6 bases to trimming and J lost 5 bases, with 25 bases between them.

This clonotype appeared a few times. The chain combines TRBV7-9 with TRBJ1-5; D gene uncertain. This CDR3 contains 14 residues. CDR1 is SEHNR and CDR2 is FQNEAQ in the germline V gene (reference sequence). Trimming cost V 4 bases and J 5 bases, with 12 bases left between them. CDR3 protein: CASSSSRSDQPQHF. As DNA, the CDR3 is TGTGCCAGCAGCTCGTCAAGGTCGGATCAGCCCCAGCATTTT.

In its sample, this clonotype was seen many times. In DNA, the CDR3 is TGTGCCAGCAGTTTATACAGGGACTATGGCTACACCTTC. It yields the protein CASSLYRDYGYTF. The chain joins TRBV28 to TRBJ1-2; a possible D gene is TRBD1 (6 bases). The V end was cut by 1 base, the J end by 3 bases, with 6 bases between. This CDR3 region has 13 residues. Germline V lookup: CDR1 MDHEN, CDR2 SYDVKM.

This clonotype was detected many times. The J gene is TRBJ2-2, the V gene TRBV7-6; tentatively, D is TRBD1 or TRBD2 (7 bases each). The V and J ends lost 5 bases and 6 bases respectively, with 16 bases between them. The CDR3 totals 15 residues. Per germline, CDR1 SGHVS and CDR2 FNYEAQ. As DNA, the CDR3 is TGTGCCAGCAGCGACCGGGGGGACAGATCCGGGGAGCTGTTTTTT. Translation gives CASSDRGDRSGELFF.

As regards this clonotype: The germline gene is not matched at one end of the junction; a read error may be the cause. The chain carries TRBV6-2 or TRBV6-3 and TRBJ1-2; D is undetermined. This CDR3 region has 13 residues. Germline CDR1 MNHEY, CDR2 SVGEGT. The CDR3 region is CASTYGGLYGYTF. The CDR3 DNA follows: TGTGCCAGCACTTACGGAGGACTCTATGGCTACACCTTC.

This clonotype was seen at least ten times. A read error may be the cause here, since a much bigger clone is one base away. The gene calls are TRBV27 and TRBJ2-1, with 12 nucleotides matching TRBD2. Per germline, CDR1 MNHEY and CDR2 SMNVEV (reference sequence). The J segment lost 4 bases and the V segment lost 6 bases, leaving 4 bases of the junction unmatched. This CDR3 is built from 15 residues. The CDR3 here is CASSHGTSGYNEQFF. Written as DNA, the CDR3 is TGTGCCAGCAGCCACGGGACTAGCGGGTACAATGAGCAGTTCTTC.

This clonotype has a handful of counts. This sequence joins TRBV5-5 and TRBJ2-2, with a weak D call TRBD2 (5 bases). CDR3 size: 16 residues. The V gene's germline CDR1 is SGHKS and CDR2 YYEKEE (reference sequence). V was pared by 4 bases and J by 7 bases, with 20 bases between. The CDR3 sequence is CASSPDFLGRGGELFF. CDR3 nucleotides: TGTGCCAGCAGCCCGGACTTTTTGGGTCGGGGCGGGGAGCTGTTTTTT.

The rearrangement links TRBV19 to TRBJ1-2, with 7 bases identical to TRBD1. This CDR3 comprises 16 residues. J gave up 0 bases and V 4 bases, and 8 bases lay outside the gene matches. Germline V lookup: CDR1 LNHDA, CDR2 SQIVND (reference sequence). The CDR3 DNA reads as TGTGCCAGTAGTACCGACCGGGACAGCCCTAACTATGGCTACACCTTC. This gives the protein CASSTDRDSPNYGYTF.

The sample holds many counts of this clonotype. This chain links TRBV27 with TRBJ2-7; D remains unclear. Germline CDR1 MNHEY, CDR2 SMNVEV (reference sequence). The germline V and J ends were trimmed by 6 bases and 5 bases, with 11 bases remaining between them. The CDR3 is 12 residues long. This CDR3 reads CASRARPDEQYF. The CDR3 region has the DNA TGTGCCAGCAGGGCTAGGCCTGACGAGCAGTACTTC.

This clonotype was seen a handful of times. In DNA, the CDR3 is TGTGCCAGCACCCCGGACAGGGGGAGCTCCTACGAGCAGTACTTC. Translating gives CASTPDRGSSYEQYF. The chain has TRBV5-5 and TRBJ2-7, with TRBD1 matching 10 bases. Germline lookup yields CDR1 SGHKS and CDR2 YYEKEE (reference sequence). The ends lost 6 bases at V and 0 bases at J; junction bases unmatched: 6. CDR3 length: 15 amino acids. The full variable domain, rest sourced from reference TRBV5-5 and TRBJ2-7, is DAGVTQSPTHLIKTRGQQVTLRCSPISGHKSVSWYQQVLGQGPQFIFQYYEKEERGRGNFPDRFSARQFPNYSSELNVNALLLGDSALYLCASTPDRGSSYEQYFGPGTRLTVT.